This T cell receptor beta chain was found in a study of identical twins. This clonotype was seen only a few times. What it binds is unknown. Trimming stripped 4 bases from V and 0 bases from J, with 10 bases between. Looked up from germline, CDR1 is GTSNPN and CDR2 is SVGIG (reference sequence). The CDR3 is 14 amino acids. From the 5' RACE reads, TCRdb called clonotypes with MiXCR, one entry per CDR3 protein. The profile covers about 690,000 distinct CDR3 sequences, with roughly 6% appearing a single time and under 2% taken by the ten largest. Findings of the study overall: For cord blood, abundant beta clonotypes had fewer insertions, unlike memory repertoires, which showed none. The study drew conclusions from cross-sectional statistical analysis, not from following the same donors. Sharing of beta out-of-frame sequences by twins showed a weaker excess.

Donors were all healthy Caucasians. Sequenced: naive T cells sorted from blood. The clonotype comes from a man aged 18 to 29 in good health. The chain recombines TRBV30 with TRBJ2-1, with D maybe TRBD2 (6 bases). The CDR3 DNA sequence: TGTGCCTGGACCCACGGGAGCTCCTACAATGAGCAGTTCTTC. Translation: CAWTHGSSYNEQFF.